The 6 T cell receptor beta chains below come from one sample, sequenced in a study of CXCR3-negative and CXCR3-positive naive CD8 T cells. Findings and caveats of the study: CXCR3-negative naive cells had less hydrophobic TRB CDR3s than did CXCR3-positive naive cells.

Each TRB cDNA library was prepared by 5' RACE (with UMI labels). Using the 5' RACE reads, TCRdb records one entry per CDR3 protein without DNA. The listing contains fewer than 65,000 distinct CDR3 sequences. Antigens of these TCRs are unknown. Sequencing input: naive CXCR3+ CD8+ T cells from blood. Stated subset: CD45RO-CCR7+CD27+CD95- naive CD8+ T cells expressing CXCR3 (TNR3+). The receptors were sampled from a human donor in good health. Some clones in this sample may be carry-over from other donors' samples.

V and J are TRBV2 and TRBJ1-1; TCRdb names TRBD1, which stays unverified in the absence of DNA. The CDR3 loop spans 16 amino acids. Germline V gene data show CDR1 as SNHLY and CDR2 as FYNNEI. The CDR3 protein is CASSQPEDRVNTEAFF.

The genes are TRBV29-1 and TRBJ2-7; there is no DNA to check the TCRdb D call of TRBD1. The CDR3 length is 12 residues. The V gene's germline CDR1 is SQVTM and CDR2 ANQGSEA. The CDR3 sequence is CSVEGRGYEQYF.

V gene TRBV11-2 combines with J gene TRBJ2-1; TCRdb outputs TRBD1, but without DNA this stays unchecked. CDR1 and CDR2 (germline): SGHAT, FQNNGV. There are 15 residues in the CDR3. This chain's CDR3 is CASSLDVRGGHEQFF.

The gene calls are TRBV5-1 and TRBJ2-7; the TCRdb call, TRBD1, lacks DNA for checking. Germline V gene data show CDR1 as SGHRS and CDR2 as YFSETQ. The CDR3 is 14 residues long. This CDR3 reads CASSPEQGTYEQYF.

The chain has TRBV12-3 or TRBV12-4 and TRBJ2-1; TCRdb's D call of TRBD1 is untestable without DNA. The CDR3 has 13 residues. The chain's CDR3 is CASSPPTGGEQFF.

This chain uses TRBV5-1 with TRBJ2-7. Germline CDR1 and CDR2: SGHRS and YFSETQ. This CDR3 has 15 amino acids. CDR3 region: CASSLLGEGSYEQYF.